This is a list of T cell receptor beta chains from one sample in a study of breast tumors, draining lymph nodes, adjacent tissues. TCRdb analysed the multiplex PCR reads with MiXCR anew, one entry per CDR3 protein. This table holds tens of thousands of distinct CDR3 sequences, roughly two fifths found once. The sequencing input was breast tumor tissue. These receptors all come from a female donor with breast cancer. Some clones in this sample may be carry-over from other donors' samples. Each CDR3 is given without its conserved first and last residue. The D gene is left open where the match is weak.

v_gene	j_gene	d_gene	CDR3aa
TRBV7-8	TRBJ2-2	.	ASTIQGGNTGELF
TRBV10-1	TRBJ1-5	.	ASSDQGEGQETQH
TRBV5-6	TRBJ1-5	.	ASSSGPTNQPQH
TRBV5-1	TRBJ2-5	.	ASRTRPGLGGETQY
TRBV10-1	TRBJ2-5	TRBD2	ASSAGDGLAQETQY
TRBV4-2	TRBJ2-1	TRBD1	ASSQHRGTYNEQF
TRBV7-2	TRBJ1-2	.	ASSLTGSGGHT
TRBV10-3	TRBJ1-5	.	AISPGLNRPQH
TRBV4-3	TRBJ2-3	.	ASSQELAGRILSTDTQY
TRBV6-4	TRBJ1-4	.	ASSDAPDGEQGINEKLF
TRBV30	TRBJ1-5	TRBD1	AWGGQGNQPQH
TRBV20-1	TRBJ2-6	TRBD2	SARGGAGVGGADVLT
TRBV12-3/TRBV12-4	TRBJ1-2	.	ASSSTGEDSYT
TRBV19	TRBJ2-7	.	ASSIQGGHEQY
TRBV11-1	TRBJ1-1	.	ASSEGGGRITEAF
TRBV20-1	TRBJ2-7	TRBD1	SAKDRGREQY
TRBV20-1	TRBJ1-2	.	SAPRADGYT
TRBV9	TRBJ2-1	TRBD2	ASSVAGGIDNEQF
TRBV20-1	TRBJ2-1	TRBD1	SARALTGQGVGDEQF
TRBV5-8	TRBJ2-7	.	ASSTDQNYEQY
TRBV15	TRBJ1-2	.	ATSRVAIFLCANYGYT
TRBV7-2	TRBJ2-3	.	ASTKGVGTRTTDTQY
TRBV7-2	TRBJ1-5	.	ASSLETQPQH
TRBV12-3/TRBV12-4	TRBJ1-4	.	ASSLRQNTNEKLF
TRBV5-5	TRBJ1-1	.	ASSLGWMNTEAF
TRBV6-1	TRBJ2-1	TRBD2	ASSVRTSGLDEQF
TRBV19	TRBJ1-5	TRBD1	ASTMRQGRSQPQH
TRBV19	TRBJ2-1	TRBD2	ASSLGLAGTKNEQF
TRBV19	TRBJ1-5	.	ASSIAAGDQPQH
TRBV7-2	TRBJ2-7	.	ASNAAQGPVQY
TRBV9	TRBJ2-3	.	ASSVRNRMNTDTQY
TRBV29-1	TRBJ2-5	.	SAQPPGETQY
TRBV5-1	TRBJ1-2	TRBD1	ASSTQGAGTGPSGNYGYT
TRBV18	TRBJ2-7	TRBD2	ASSTSVEQY
TRBV6-2/TRBV6-3	TRBJ2-3	.	ASCKVWSTDTQY